The entry below gives a single T cell receptor beta chain sequence along with its context. Its antigen remains unknown. A library of TCRbeta sequences, prepared with unique molecular identifiers, was generated. TCRdb re-called the PCR reads with MiXCR, one entry per CDR3 protein. Among 500,000 to 750,000 distinct CDR3 sequences listed, over 20% were seen once. This sample stems from a study of T-cell reconstitution after alpha-beta-depleted transplantation in children. The study, taken as a whole, reports: T-cell numbers and diversity, one year after transplant, stemmed largely from T cells that were newly produced. Approximately two months post-transplant, alpha-beta T cells reportedly originated from several hundred expanded graft clones. The study traced high day-60 TCRbeta diversity in some patients to surviving recipient T cells and thymic progenitors.

J gave up 4 bases and V 2 bases, and 7 bases lay outside the gene matches. The germline gives CDR1 DFQATT, CDR2 SNEGSKA (reference sequence). The CDR3 totals 15 residues. The sequence came from a boy in the first two years of life with Wiskott-Aldrich syndrome, due to receive a stem cell transplant. The specimen was PBMCs, collected before TCRalphabeta/CD19-depleted stem cell transplant. The gene calls are TRBV20-1 and TRBJ2-7; TRBD2 aligns across 11 bases. The CDR3 here is CSARLVAGGPYEQYF. DNA of the CDR3: TGCAGTGCTAGACTCGTAGCGGGAGGGCCATACGAGCAGTACTTC.